What follows describes a single T cell receptor (beta chain). Method: immunoSEQ multiplex PCR; TCRdb's copy keeps in-frame clones and lacks some. The sample consists of about 56,000 clones, 80% to 95% of them appearing once. CDR3 length equals 15 residues. V lost 0 bases to trimming and J lost 8 bases, with 14 bases between them. The germline V gene has CDR1 SGHVS and CDR2 FQNEAQ. The data belong to a study of T cell changes during pregnancy in multiple sclerosis. The V call is TRBV7-8, the J call TRBJ2-1; D possibly corresponds to TRBD1 (5 bases). The source of this sequence is a female donor with multiple sclerosis, enrolled in a pregnancy study. This specimen consisted of CD4+ T cells from peripheral blood mononuclear cells, obtained in the third trimester of pregnancy. CDR3 amino acids: CASSLAWVQGDEQFF. As DNA, the CDR3 is TGTGCCAGCAGCTTAGCGTGGGTGCAGGGCGATGAGCAGTTCTTC.